This paragraph covers one TCR beta chain sequence. Its specificity is unknown. Each of the donors was a healthy bone marrow donor. Despite likely unrecorded immune exposures, the donors were nominally healthy at the time of sampling. Amplification used 60 Vbeta primers and 13 Jbeta primers. The data were produced by immunoSEQ multiplex PCR, yet TCRdb's version contains in-frame clones alone and is incomplete. The table has about 300,000 clones, 80% to 90% seen once; the top ten hold approximately 4.3%. This sample is drawn from a study of cytomegalovirus exposure and HLA in healthy donors. The study's findings and limits: The study flagged approximately 180 TCR beta chains as cytomegalovirus-associated. CMV antigen specificity of a few CMV-associated chains was confirmed in vitro.

Germline trimming cut 4 bases from V and 2 bases from J; bases unmatched to any gene: 1. Germline V gives CDR1 SQVTM, CDR2 ANQGSEA. The CDR3 covers 13 residues. This receptor was obtained from a man aged 40-49 years in good health and CMV-seropositive. The chain joins TRBV29-1 to TRBJ1-3, with TRBD1 matching 8 bases. Sequencing was performed on PBMCs. The CDR3 protein is CSVGTGTGNTIYF. The CDR3 region has the DNA TGCAGCGTTGGGACAGGGACTGGAAACACCATATATTTT. Full variable domain (missing parts from reference TRBV29-1 and TRBJ1-3): SAVISQKPSRDICQRGTSLTIQCQVDSQVTMMFWYRQQPGQSLTLIATANQGSEATYESGFVIDKFPISRPNLTFSTLTVSNMSPEDSSIYLCSVGTGTGNTIYFGEGSWLTVV.